These 22 T cell receptor beta chains were all obtained from the same sample, sequenced in a study of cytomegalovirus exposure and HLA in healthy donors. The PCR employed 60 Vbeta primers together with 13 Jbeta primers. Assay used: immunoSEQ multiplex PCR; TCRdb lists only in-frame clones, some missing. Found here are just under 95,000 clones, under 85% of them singletons; the top ten hold around 7.3%. Specimen: PBMCs. These receptor sequences come from a man aged 45-65 years in good health and CMV-seropositive.

The chain recombines TRBV19 with TRBJ1-2; TRBD1 matches 8 bases. Trimming at V came to 4 bases and at J to 6 bases, leaving 7 bases not matched to a gene. The CDR3 loop spans 14 amino acids. Germline CDR1 and CDR2: LNHDA and SQIVND (reference sequence). CDR3 sequence reads: CASSNQDRVDGYTF. The CDR3 DNA follows: TGTGCCAGTAGTAACCAGGACAGGGTTGATGGCTACACCTTC.

This rearrangement joins TRBV5-1 to TRBJ1-4; D gene unclear. The CDR3 runs to 15 residues. Germline V lookup: CDR1 SGHRS, CDR2 YFSETQ. The V end was cut by 1 base, the J end by 3 bases, with 10 bases between. The CDR3 is CASSLTQAANEKLFF. The CDR3 coding sequence is TGCGCCAGCAGCTTGACTCAGGCAGCTAATGAAAAACTGTTTTTT.

The chain is built from TRBV18 and TRBJ1-2, with D perhaps TRBD1 (6 bases). This CDR3 has 14 residues. Trimming removed 5 bases from V and 3 bases from J, with 13 bases in between. The germline gives CDR1 KGHSH, CDR2 LQKENI. CDR3: CASSSRRGDYGYTF. The CDR3 nucleotides read TGTGCCAGCTCATCGCGCAGGGGAGACTATGGCTACACCTTC.

The V and J genes are TRBV7-8 and TRBJ1-5, with D unclear. V dropped 0 bases and J dropped 4 bases, with 13 bases sitting between them. Germline V gives CDR1 SGHVS, CDR2 FQNEAQ. The CDR3 is 16 residues long. The DNA for the CDR3 is TGTGCCAGCAGCTTAGCCGGGGTCAATCGAAATCAGCCCCAGCATTTT. Its protein product is CASSLAGVNRNQPQHF.

This chain connects TRBV7-9 to TRBJ1-1, with D uncertain. Germline CDR1 is SEHNR and CDR2 is FQNEAQ (reference sequence). Trimming cost V 6 bases and J 2 bases, with 22 bases left between them. The CDR3 length is 17 residues. The CDR3 here is CASSTTSGGISNTEAFF. As DNA, the CDR3 is TGTGCCAGCAGTACCACATCGGGAGGTATTTCAAACACTGAAGCTTTCTTT. Together with reference TRBV7-9 and TRBJ1-1, the CDR3 gives the full variable domain: DTGVSQNPRHKITKRGQNVTFRCDPISEHNRLYWYRQTLGQGPEFLTYFQNEAQLEKSRLLSDRFSAERPKGSFSTLEIQRTEQGDSAMYLCASSTTSGGISNTEAFFGQGTRLTVV.

The chain combines TRBV20-1 with TRBJ1-2; D unresolved. Trimming shortened V by 4 bases and J by 8 bases, and 11 bases separated the two germline ends. The V gene's germline CDR1 is DFQATT and CDR2 SNEGSKA (reference sequence). This CDR3 comprises 11 residues. CDR3: CSATSGRGYTF. CDR3 nucleotides: TGCAGTGCTACATCCGGGAGGGGCTACACCTTC.

The rearrangement uses TRBV19 and TRBJ2-7; TRBD1 matches 11 bases. Germline CDR1 LNHDA, CDR2 SQIVND (reference sequence). The CDR3 runs 13 residues. The DNA for the CDR3 is TGTGGAAGTCGGGGACAGGGGGATTCCGAGCAGTACTTC. It translates to CGSRGQGDSEQYF.

The CDR3 loop reads CASRMTGYNQPQHF. For the CDR3, the DNA is TGTGCCAGCAGGATGACAGGGTACAATCAGCCCCAGCATTTT. The chain employs TRBV28 and TRBJ1-5; 7 bases fit TRBD1. Losses at the gene ends were 6 bases for V and 3 bases for J; bases not matched to a gene: 5. CDR1 MDHEN and CDR2 SYDVKM come from the germline V gene. The CDR3 loop spans 14 amino acids.

The V and J genes are TRBV29-1 and TRBJ2-5; D is perhaps TRBD2 (7 bases). The CDR3 covers 15 residues. Germline lookup yields CDR1 SQVTM and CDR2 ANQGSEA. With 4 bases removed from V and 5 bases from J, the gap between germline ends came to 20 bases. The CDR3 DNA follows: TGCAGCGTTGGGTTGTCGGGGGGCCGTGGGGAGACCCAGTACTTC. Amino acids: CSVGLSGGRGETQYF.

The CDR3 spells CASSPEEGEGYGYTF. CDR3 coding DNA: TGTGCCAGCAGTCCTGAGGAAGGGGAGGGCTATGGCTACACCTTC. V is TRBV6-5 and J is TRBJ1-2; the D gene is possibly TRBD1 (5 bases). The germline V gene has CDR1 MNHEY and CDR2 SVGAGI. Trimming cost V 5 bases and J 4 bases, with 17 bases left between them. The CDR3 covers 15 residues.

This sequence joins TRBV9 and TRBJ1-2; TRBD1 matches at 8 bases. After removal of 4 bases from V and 2 bases from J, the junction contained 10 bases not matched to a gene. The CDR3 consists of 16 residues. Germline V gives CDR1 SGDLS, CDR2 YYNGEE. The DNA of the CDR3 is TGTGCCAGCAGCCCCCACGACAGGGGCGAGAACTATGGCTACACCTTC. Encoded protein: CASSPHDRGENYGYTF. The entire variable domain, with the rest obtained from reference TRBV9 and TRBJ1-2, is as follows: DSGVTQTPKHLITATGQRVTLRCSPRSGDLSVYWYQQSLDQGLQFLIQYYNGEERAKGNILERFSAQQFPDLHSELNLSSLELGDSALYFCASSPHDRGENYGYTFGSGTRLTVV.

The chain combines TRBV7-9 with TRBJ2-1; TRBD2 agrees at 12 bases. V gave up 5 bases and J gave up 7 bases; unmatched junction bases: 9. Germline CDR1 reads SEHNR; CDR2 reads FQNEAQ (reference sequence). The CDR3 spans 16 residues. This CDR3 reads CASSPTSLAGGNEQFF. DNA of the CDR3: TGTGCCAGCAGCCCCACCTCGCTAGCGGGGGGGAATGAGCAGTTCTTC.

The rearrangement uses TRBV4-2 and TRBJ2-5, with a tentative D call TRBD1 (5 bases). CDR1 LGHNA and CDR2 YNFKEQ come from the germline V gene. Trimming cost V 3 bases and J 4 bases, with 21 bases left between them. This CDR3 spans 17 amino acids. The CDR3 protein is CASSQTLGDRASETQYF. In nucleotides, the CDR3 is TGTGCCAGCAGCCAGACATTAGGGGATCGGGCATCAGAGACCCAGTACTTC.

This clone was detected only once. The rearrangement links TRBV27 to TRBJ1-1; D call uncertain. In germline, CDR1 is MNHEY, CDR2 SMNVEV (reference sequence). This CDR3 is built from 14 residues. The V gene lost 6 bases and the J gene lost 5 bases, with 16 bases spanning the gap. The chain's CDR3 is CASSLYGGETEAFF. In DNA, the CDR3 is TGTGCCAGCAGCCTATACGGCGGGGAAACTGAAGCTTTCTTT.

This clone was detected only once. The chain links TRBV7-3 to TRBJ2-3; TRBD2 matches 10 bases. Per germline, CDR1 SGHTA and CDR2 FQGTGA. The trim removed 7 bases at V and 0 bases at J, leaving 4 bases unmatched. The CDR3 has 15 residues. CDR3 bases: TGTGCCAGCACCCTTAGCGGGGGGAGCACAGATACGCAGTATTTT. Protein: CASTLSGGSTDTQYF.

The J gene is TRBJ2-2, the V gene TRBV30; D is perhaps TRBD1 (6 bases). The CDR3 has 16 residues. Germline CDR1 is GTSNPN and CDR2 is SVGIG (reference sequence). Trimming took off 7 bases at V and 7 bases at J, with 25 bases between the two ends. CDR3 sequence: CALPGQLNEKGGELFF. The CDR3 DNA sequence: TGTGCCTTGCCGGGACAACTTAACGAAAAGGGCGGGGAGCTGTTTTTT.

This clone was recorded once. The CDR3 loop reads CASSVGDRGRANEKLFF. In DNA, the CDR3 is TGTGCCAGCAGCGTAGGTGACAGGGGAAGGGCTAATGAAAAACTGTTTTTT. The V and J genes are TRBV9 and TRBJ1-4, with 8 nucleotides matching TRBD1. CDR3 size: 17 residues. The trim removed 0 bases at V and 3 bases at J, leaving 7 bases unmatched. The germline CDR1 and CDR2 sequences are SGDLS and YYNGEE.

This chain joins TRBV30 and TRBJ1-4, with 10 bases identical to TRBD1. J was trimmed by 7 bases and V by 2 bases; bases with no gene match: 4. The germline CDR1 and CDR2 sequences are GTSNPN and SVGIG (reference sequence). The CDR3 runs to 14 residues. CDR3 bases: TGTGCCTGGAGTAAGGGGACAGGGGTTGAAAAACTGTTTTTT. It translates to CAWSKGTGVEKLFF.

The V call is TRBV28, the J call TRBJ2-5; 10 positions agree with TRBD2. This CDR3 is 16 amino acids long. Losses at the gene ends were 5 bases for V and 5 bases for J; bases not matched to a gene: 11. The germline CDR1 and CDR2 sequences are MDHEN and SYDVKM. The CDR3 sequence: CASSPSGGDLGETQYF. The CDR3 bases are TGTGCCAGCAGTCCAAGCGGGGGGGACCTTGGGGAGACCCAGTACTTC.

This chain links TRBV7-8 with TRBJ2-7; 7 nucleotides agree with TRBD1. The germline V gene has CDR1 SGHVS and CDR2 FQNEAQ. The V gene end was trimmed by 5 bases and the J gene end by 2 bases; junction bases not matched to a gene: 12. CDR3 length: 16 residues. CDR3 in DNA: TGTGCCAGCAGCCGAAGGCCGGGACAGACGGCCTACGAGCAGTACTTC. It codes for CASSRRPGQTAYEQYF. Drawing the rest from reference TRBV7-8 and TRBJ2-7, the complete variable domain is GAGVSQSPRYKVAKRGQDVALRCDPISGHVSLFWYQQALGQGPEFLTYFQNEAQLDKSGLPSDRFFAERPEGSVSTLKIQRTQQEDSAVYLCASSRRPGQTAYEQYFGPGTRLTVT.

The rearrangement uses TRBV6-1 and TRBJ1-5, with 8 bases that match TRBD1. This CDR3 is 17 amino acids long. Per germline, CDR1 MNHNS and CDR2 SASEGT. The V segment lost 1 base and the J segment 2 bases; nucleotides outside the gene matches: 7. The CDR3: CASSEGTGIWGNQPQHF. Written as DNA, the CDR3 is TGTGCCAGCAGTGAAGGGACAGGGATTTGGGGCAATCAGCCCCAGCATTTT.

Of note for this clone: A read error may account for a junction end that differs from germline. The chain recombines TRBV4-3 with TRBJ1-6; possible D gene TRBD1, 6 bases. The germline V gene has CDR1 LGHNA and CDR2 YSLEER. The CDR3 loop spans 13 amino acids. For the CDR3, the DNA is TGCGCCAGCAGCCAAGATCCCGACAGGCCCCTCAACTTT. Its translation is CASSQDPDRPLNF.